There are many counts of the clone carrying this T cell receptor (beta chain). TCR beta CDR3 amplification used RNA transcripts. Scientists carried out first-round RT-PCR using HTBI primers and then a second-round multiplex PCR. TCRdb analysed the multiplex PCR reads with MiXCR anew, one entry per CDR3 protein. The sample gives roughly 500,000 distinct CDR3 sequences, around 15% of which show up once; roughly 10% is in the top ten. This record comes from a study of Graves' ophthalmopathy and Graves' hyperthyroidism. From germline, CDR1 is SGHAT and CDR2 FQNNGV. Trimming shortened V by 2 bases and J by 5 bases, and 12 bases separated the two germline ends. The CDR3 has 14 residues.

This rearrangement joins TRBV11-2 to TRBJ1-1; D possibly corresponds to TRBD1 (6 bases). The sequencing input was blood. This clonotype was sampled from a woman aged 25 to 39 with Graves' ophthalmopathy. CDR3 protein: CASSLRQAATEAFF. In DNA, the CDR3 is TGTGCCAGCAGCTTAAGACAGGCGGCGACTGAAGCTTTCTTT.